This T cell receptor beta chain comes out of a study of siplizumab effects on memory and regulatory T cells. Trimming removed 2 bases at V and 0 bases at J, with 7 bases between. The germline V gene encodes CDR1 GTSNPN and CDR2 SVGIG (reference sequence). The CDR3 totals 13 residues. Sequenced by immunoSEQ multiplex PCR; TCRdb stores in-frame clones only, minus some. The sample carries about 87,000 clones, 94% recorded once. The rearrangement joins TRBV30 to TRBJ1-1; unclear D gene. The sequence came from a human donor in good health. The source material was non-Treg CD4+ T cells sorted from blood. The CDR3 sequence: CAWSKAMNTEAFF. The CDR3 region has the DNA TGTGCCTGGAGTAAGGCAATGAACACTGAAGCTTTCTTT.